This T cell receptor beta chain derives from a study of T cell responses to AZD1222 COVID-19 vaccine. The data were produced by immunoSEQ multiplex PCR, yet TCRdb's version contains in-frame clones alone and is incomplete. The sample carries fewer than 200,000 clones, 88% recorded once. The V gene's germline CDR1 is SNHLY and CDR2 FYNNEI. The CDR3 extends over 14 amino acids. Trimming took 2 bases from V and 7 from J, leaving 14 bases between them. The gene calls are TRBV2 and TRBJ2-5; no clear D gene. This clonotype originated in an adult who received the AZD1222 COVID-19 vaccine. Sequencing used peripheral blood, obtained 28 days after the second AZD1222 dose. CDR3 in DNA: TGTGCCAGCAGTGAAACGGCAGGCCGTGGGACCCAGTACTTC. It specifies CASSETAGRGTQYF.